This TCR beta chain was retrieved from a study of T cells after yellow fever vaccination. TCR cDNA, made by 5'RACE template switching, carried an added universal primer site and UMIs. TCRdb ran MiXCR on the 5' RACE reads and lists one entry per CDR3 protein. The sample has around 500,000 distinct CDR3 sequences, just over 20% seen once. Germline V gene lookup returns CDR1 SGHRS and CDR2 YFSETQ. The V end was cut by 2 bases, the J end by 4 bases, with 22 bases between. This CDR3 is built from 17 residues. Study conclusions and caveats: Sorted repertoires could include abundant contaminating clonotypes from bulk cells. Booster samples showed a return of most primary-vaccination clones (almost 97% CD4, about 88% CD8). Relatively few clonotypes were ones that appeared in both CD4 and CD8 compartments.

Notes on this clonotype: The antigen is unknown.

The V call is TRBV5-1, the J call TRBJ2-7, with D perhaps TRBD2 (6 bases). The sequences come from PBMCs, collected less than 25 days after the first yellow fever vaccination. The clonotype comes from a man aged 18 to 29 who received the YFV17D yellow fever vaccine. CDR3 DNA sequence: TGCGCCAGCAGCTTACAACCTGTCTTGGGCGGGGCTTACGAGCAGTACTTC. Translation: CASSLQPVLGGAYEQYF.